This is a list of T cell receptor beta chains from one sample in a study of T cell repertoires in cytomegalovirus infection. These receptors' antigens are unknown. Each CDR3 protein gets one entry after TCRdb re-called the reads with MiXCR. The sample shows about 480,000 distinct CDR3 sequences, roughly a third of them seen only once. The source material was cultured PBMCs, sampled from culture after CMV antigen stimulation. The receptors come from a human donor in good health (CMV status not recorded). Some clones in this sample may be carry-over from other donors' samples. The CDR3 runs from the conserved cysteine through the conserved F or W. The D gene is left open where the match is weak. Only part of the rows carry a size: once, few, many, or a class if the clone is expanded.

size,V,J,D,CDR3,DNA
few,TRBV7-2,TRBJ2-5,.,CASRTTGLQSTQYF,TGTGCCAGCAGGACAACCGGACTACAAAGCACCCAGTACTTC
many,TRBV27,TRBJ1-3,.,CASSRDGGNTIYF,TGTGCCAGCAGCAGGGACGGAGGAAACACCATATATTTT
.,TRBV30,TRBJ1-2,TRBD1,CACPPGTGLKANYGYTF,TGTGCCTGCCCCCCCGGGACAGGGCTTAAGGCTAACTATGGCTACACCTTC
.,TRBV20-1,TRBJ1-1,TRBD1,CSARRGQPTEAFF,TGCAGTGCCAGACGGGGACAGCCTACTGAAGCTTTCTTT
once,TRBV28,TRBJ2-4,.,CASSFQLAKNIQYF,TGTGCCAGCAGTTTCCAATTAGCCAAAAACATTCAGTACTTC
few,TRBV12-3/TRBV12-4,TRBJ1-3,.,CASSFSSGNTIYF,TGTGCCAGCAGTTTCAGCTCTGGAAACACCATATATTTT
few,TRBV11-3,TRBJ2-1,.,CASSLRWGNEQFF,TGTGCCAGCAGCTTGAGGTGGGGGAATGAGCAGTTCTTC
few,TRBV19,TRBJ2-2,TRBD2,CASSLGTSGNTGELFF,TGTGCCAGTAGTCTCGGGACTAGCGGGAACACCGGGGAGCTGTTTTTT
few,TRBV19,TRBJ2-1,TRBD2,CASKAGYLNEQFF,TGTGCCAGTAAAGCGGGGTACCTCAATGAGCAGTTCTTC
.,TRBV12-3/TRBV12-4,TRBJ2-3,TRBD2,CASSFPGLAIDTQYF,TGTGCCAGCAGTTTCCCGGGACTAGCGATCGATACGCAGTATTTT
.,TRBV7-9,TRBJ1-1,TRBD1,CASRAGGTDTEAFF,TGTGCCAGCAGGGCAGGGGGCACGGACACTGAAGCTTTCTTT
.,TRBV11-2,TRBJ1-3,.,CASSLESTAGNTIYF,TGTGCCAGCAGCTTAGAGAGTACAGCCGGAAACACCATATATTTT
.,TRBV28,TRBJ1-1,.,CASSRLETALRSEAFF,TGTGCCAGCAGTAGACTCGAGACAGCCCTCAGAAGTGAAGCTTTCTTT
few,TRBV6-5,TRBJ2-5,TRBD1,CASSYWGQGETQYF,TGTGCCAGCAGTTATTGGGGACAGGGGGAGACCCAGTACTTC
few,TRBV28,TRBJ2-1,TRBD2,CASSRPLAGVDNEQFF,TGTGCCAGCAGTCGTCCTCTAGCGGGAGTGGACAATGAGCAGTTCTTC
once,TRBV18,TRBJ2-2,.,CASSPVGNTGELFF,TGTGCCAGCTCACCAGTGGGGAATACCGGGGAGCTGTTTTTT
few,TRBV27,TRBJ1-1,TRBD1,CASSEYRGLGNTEAFF,TGTGCCAGCAGTGAATACAGGGGGCTGGGGAACACTGAAGCTTTCTTT
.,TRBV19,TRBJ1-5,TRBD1,CASRSRDRTSNQPQHF,TGTGCCAGTAGATCCCGGGACAGGACTAGCAATCAGCCCCAGCATTTT
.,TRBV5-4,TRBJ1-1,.,CASSLAWGLGTEAFF,TGTGCCAGCAGCTTGGCCTGGGGACTGGGGACTGAAGCTTTCTTT
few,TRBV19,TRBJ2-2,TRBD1,CASSIGSNRGAGELFF,TGTGCCAGTAGTATCGGATCGAACAGGGGTGCCGGGGAGCTGTTTTTT
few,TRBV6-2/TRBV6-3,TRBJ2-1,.,CASSSGISSYNEQFF,TGTGCCAGCAGTTCGGGAATCAGCTCCTACAATGAGCAGTTCTTC
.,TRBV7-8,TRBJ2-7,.,CASSAAGSARSYEQYF,TGTGCCAGCAGCGCGGCGGGAAGCGCGAGATCCTACGAGCAGTACTTC
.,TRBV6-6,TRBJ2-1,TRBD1,CASSNTRGQGGNEQFF,TGTGCCAGCAGCAACACCCGAGGACAGGGGGGCAATGAGCAGTTCTTC
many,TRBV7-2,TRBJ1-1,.,CASRGGQNTEAFF,TGTGCCAGCAGAGGGGGGCAGAACACTGAAGCTTTCTTT
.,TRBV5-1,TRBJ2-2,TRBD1,CASSAGTGRLGTGELFF,TGCGCCAGCAGCGCCGGGACAGGGAGGCTCGGCACCGGGGAGCTGTTTTTT
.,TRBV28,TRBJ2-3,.,CASASQAPPVDTQYF,TGTGCCAGCGCGTCACAAGCGCCCCCGGTAGATACGCAGTATTTT
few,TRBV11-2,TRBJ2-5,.,CASSLDLGRQETQYF,TGTGCCAGCAGCTTAGATCTGGGGAGGCAAGAGACCCAGTACTTC
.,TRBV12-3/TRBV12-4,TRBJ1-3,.,CASSYDGKNTIYF,TGTGCCAGCAGTTATGACGGCAAAAACACCATATATTTT
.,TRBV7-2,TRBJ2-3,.,CASSLDWACGTDTQYF,TGTGCCAGCAGCTTAGACTGGGCATGTGGCACAGATACGCAGTATTTT
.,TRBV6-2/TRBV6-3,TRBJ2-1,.,CASSYGGPGLHNEQFF,TGTGCCAGCAGTTACGGCGGACCGGGACTCCACAATGAGCAGTTCTTC
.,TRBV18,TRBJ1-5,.,CASSPPVTGQSQPQHF,TGTGCCAGCTCACCACCAGTCACCGGACAGTCTCAGCCCCAGCATTTT
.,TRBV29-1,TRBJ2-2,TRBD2,CSVPLAGGPVGELFF,TGCAGCGTTCCCTTAGCGGGAGGGCCTGTCGGGGAGCTGTTTTTT
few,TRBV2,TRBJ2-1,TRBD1,CASIEGDRTYNEQFF,TGTGCCAGCATCGAGGGGGACAGAACCTACAATGAGCAGTTCTTC
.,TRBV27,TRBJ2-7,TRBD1,CATRGTDSYEQYF,TGTGCCACCCGTGGGACAGACTCCTACGAGCAGTACTTC
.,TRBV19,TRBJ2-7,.,CASSKDSGASYEQYF,TGTGCCAGTAGCAAGGACAGTGGGGCGTCCTACGAGCAGTACTTC
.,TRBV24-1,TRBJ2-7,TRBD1,CATSDGQDYEQYF,TGTGCCACCAGTGATGGACAGGACTACGAGCAGTACTTC
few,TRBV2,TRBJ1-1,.,CASSLETKEAFF,TGTGCCAGCAGTCTCGAAACGAAGGAAGCTTTCTTT
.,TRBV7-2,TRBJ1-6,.,CASSTPTGSGVRNSPLHF,TGTGCCAGCAGTACCCCGACAGGCTCAGGGGTAAGGAATTCACCCCTCCACTTT
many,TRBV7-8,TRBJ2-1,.,CASSLAPTTEQFF,TGTGCCAGCAGCTTAGCGCCCACGACTGAGCAGTTCTTC
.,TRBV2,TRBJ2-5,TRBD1,CASGGTGLPETQYF,TGTGCCAGCGGGGGGACAGGGCTACCAGAGACCCAGTACTTC
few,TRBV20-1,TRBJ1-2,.,CSAIQGGPKAGYTF,TGCAGTGCCATACAGGGCGGCCCTAAAGCCGGCTACACCTTC
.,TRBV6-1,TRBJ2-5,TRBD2,CASRAGLVVPRETQYF,TGTGCCAGCAGGGCGGGACTAGTAGTGCCCCGAGAGACCCAGTACTTC
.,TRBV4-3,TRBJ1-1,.,CASSQDAGGWGNTEAFF,TGCGCCAGCAGCCAAGATGCGGGGGGCTGGGGGAACACTGAAGCTTTCTTT